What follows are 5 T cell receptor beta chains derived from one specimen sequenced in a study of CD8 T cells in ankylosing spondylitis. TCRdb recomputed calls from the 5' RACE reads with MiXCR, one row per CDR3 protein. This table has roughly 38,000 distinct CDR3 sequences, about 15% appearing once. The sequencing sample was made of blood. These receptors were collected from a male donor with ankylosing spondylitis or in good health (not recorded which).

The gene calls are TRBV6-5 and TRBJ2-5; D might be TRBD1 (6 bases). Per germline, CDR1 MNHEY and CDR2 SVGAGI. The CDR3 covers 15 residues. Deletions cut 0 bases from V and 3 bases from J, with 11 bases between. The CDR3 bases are TGTGCCAGCAGTTACTCAAGGACAGAAAAAGAGACCCAGTACTTC. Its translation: CASSYSRTEKETQYF.

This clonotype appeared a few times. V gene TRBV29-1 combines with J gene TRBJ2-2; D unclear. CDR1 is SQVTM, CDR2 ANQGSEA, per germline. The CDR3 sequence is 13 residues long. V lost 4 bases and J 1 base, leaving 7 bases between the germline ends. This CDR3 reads CSVAYRNTGELFF. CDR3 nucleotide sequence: TGCAGCGTTGCTTATAGGAACACCGGGGAGCTGTTTTTT.

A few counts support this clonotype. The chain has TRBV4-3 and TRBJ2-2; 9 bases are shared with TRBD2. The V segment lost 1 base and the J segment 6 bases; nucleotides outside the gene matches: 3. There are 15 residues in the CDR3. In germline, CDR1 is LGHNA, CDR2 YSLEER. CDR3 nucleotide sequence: TGCGCCAGCAGCCAAGGGGGACTAGCTGCCGGGGAGCTGTTTTTT. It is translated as CASSQGGLAAGELFF.

This CDR3 reads CASKTGTQETQYF. CDR3 nucleotides: TGTGCCAGCAAAACAGGGACTCAAGAGACCCAGTACTTC. V and J are TRBV27 and TRBJ2-5; D may correspond to TRBD1 or TRBD2 (6 bases each). Germline V gives CDR1 MNHEY, CDR2 SMNVEV (reference sequence). The CDR3 has 13 amino acids. Trimming stripped 7 bases from V and 2 bases from J, with 11 bases between.

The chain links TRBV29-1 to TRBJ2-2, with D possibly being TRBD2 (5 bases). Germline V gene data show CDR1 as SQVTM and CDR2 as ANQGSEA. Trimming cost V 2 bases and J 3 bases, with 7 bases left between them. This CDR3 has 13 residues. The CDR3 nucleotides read TGCAGCGTTGAACGGGAATACACCGGGGAGCTGTTTTTT. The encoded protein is CSVEREYTGELFF.